The entry below gives a single T cell receptor (beta chain) sequence along with its context. Germline CDR1 reads SGHNT; CDR2 reads YYREEE (reference sequence). The V gene lost 4 bases and the J gene lost 7 bases, with 21 bases spanning the gap. The CDR3 spans 17 residues. The data stem from a study of blood T cell repertoires in COVID-19. Whole-study context: The samples span acute and convalescent COVID-19 from the United States, Italy and Spain.

Participants came from some 23 US areas, aged about 18 to 90 years. Cohort 3 donors were reported recovered after two negative PCRs, clearance, or symptom resolution. In the original processing: Nucleated cell counts were estimated from reference gene primer amplification. TCRdb's table, derived via immunoSEQ multiplex PCR, lists solely in-frame clones and lacks some. That table furnishes V, J and clone size, whereas the DNA furnished D and trimming. This table has more than 200,000 clones, approximately 86% appearing once. The V and J genes are TRBV5-4 and TRBJ1-6; D ambiguous. Sequenced: PBMCs or T cells enriched from blood (not recorded which). The origin of this receptor is a woman in her fifties or sixties who had recovered from COVID-19. CDR3 nucleotides: TGTGCCAGCAGCGCCAGTCTTCTTGAGGCCTCCAATTCACCCCTCCACTTT. Protein product: CASSASLLEASNSPLHF.